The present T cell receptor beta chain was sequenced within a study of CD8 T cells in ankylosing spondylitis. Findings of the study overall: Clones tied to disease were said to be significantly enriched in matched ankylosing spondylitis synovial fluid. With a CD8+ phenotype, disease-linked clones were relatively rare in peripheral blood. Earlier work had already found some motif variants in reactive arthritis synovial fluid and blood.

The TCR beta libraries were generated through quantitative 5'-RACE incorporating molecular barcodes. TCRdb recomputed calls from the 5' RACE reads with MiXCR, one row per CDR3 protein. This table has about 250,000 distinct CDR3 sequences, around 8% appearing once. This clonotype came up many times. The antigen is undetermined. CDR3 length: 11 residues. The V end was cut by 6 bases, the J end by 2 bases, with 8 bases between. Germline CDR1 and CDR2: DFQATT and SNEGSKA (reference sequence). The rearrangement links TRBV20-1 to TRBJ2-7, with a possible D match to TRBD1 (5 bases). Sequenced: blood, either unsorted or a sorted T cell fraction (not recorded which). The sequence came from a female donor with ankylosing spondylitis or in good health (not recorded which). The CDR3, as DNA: TGCAGTGCCACGACAGCCTACGAGCAGTACTTC. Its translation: CSATTAYEQYF.